This TCR beta chain derives from a study of CD8+CD57+ T cells in acquired aplastic anemia. As regards this clonotype: The junction differs from germline at one of its ends, possibly a read error.

The CDR3 is 14 residues long. Germline CDR1 and CDR2: SNHLY and FYNNEI. Both TCR beta VDJ combination and CDR3 sequence profiling were carried out. Genomic DNA was the template for this profiling. TCRdb used MiXCR to reprocess the reads, holding one entry per CDR3 protein. The table lists about 180,000 distinct CDR3 sequences, less than 55% of them singletons. The chain joins TRBV2 to TRBJ2-1; TRBD2 matches at 12 bases. This receptor was identified in a human donor in good health. Specimen: sorted CD4+, CD8+, or CD8+CD57+ T cells (not recorded which) from PBMCs. CDR3 protein: CASLRTSGINEQSF. CDR3 sequence (DNA): TGCGCCAGCCTAAGGACTAGCGGGATTAATGAGCAGTCCTTC.